This TCR beta chain appears in the sequencing data of a study of OX40 agonist ivuxolimab in advanced cancers. Study-wide results and caveats: Researchers did not establish what antigens the expanded peripheral T cells target.

Using immunoSEQ multiplex PCR, the repertoire was profiled, and TCRdb retains in-frame clones only, with some absent. The sample includes under 100,000 clones, roughly 80% of them seen just once. A note on this clone: The antigen remains undetermined.

The receptor was derived from an adult with an advanced solid tumor such as melanoma, head and neck, liver or kidney cancer. The specimen comprised CD4+ or CD8+ T cells sorted from blood, sampled in a trial of the OX40 agonist ivuxolimab.

CDR3 loop: CASSYRQGPNEKLFF. DNA of the CDR3: TGTGCCAGCAGTTACCGACAGGGACCTAATGAAAAACTGTTTTTT. J is TRBJ1-4 and V is TRBV6-5; 7 positions agree with TRBD1. Germline assignment: CDR1 MNHEY and CDR2 SVGAGI. V shed 2 bases, J shed 3 bases, and the junction held 3 bases outside the gene matches. The CDR3 has 15 amino acids.